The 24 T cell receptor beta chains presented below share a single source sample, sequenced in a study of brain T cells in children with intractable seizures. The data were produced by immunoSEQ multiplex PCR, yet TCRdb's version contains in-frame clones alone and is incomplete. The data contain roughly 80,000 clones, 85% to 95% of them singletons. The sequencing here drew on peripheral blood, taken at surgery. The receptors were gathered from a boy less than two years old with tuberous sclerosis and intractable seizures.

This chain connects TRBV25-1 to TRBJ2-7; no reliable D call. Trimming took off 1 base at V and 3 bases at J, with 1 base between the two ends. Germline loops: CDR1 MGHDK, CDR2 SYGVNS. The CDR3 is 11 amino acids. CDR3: CASSEFYEQYF. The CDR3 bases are TGTGCCAGCAGTGAATTCTACGAGCAGTACTTC.

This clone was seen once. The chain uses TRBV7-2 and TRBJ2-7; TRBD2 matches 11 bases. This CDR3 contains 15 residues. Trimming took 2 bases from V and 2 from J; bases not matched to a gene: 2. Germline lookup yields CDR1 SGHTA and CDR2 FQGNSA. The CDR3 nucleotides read TGTGCCAGCAGCTTACGACTAGCGGGGCCCTACGAGCAGTACTTC. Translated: CASSLRLAGPYEQYF.

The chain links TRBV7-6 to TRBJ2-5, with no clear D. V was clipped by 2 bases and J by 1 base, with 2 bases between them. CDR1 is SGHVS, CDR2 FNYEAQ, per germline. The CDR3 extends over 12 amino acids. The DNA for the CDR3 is TGTGCCAGCAGCTTACCCCAAGAGACCCAGTACTTC. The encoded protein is CASSLPQETQYF.

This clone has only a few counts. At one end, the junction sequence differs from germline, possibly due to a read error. CDR3 protein: CASTRYAPGGPGNNSPLHF. DNA of the CDR3: TGTGCTAGCACCCGATACGCCCCGGGAGGGCCGGGGAACAATTCACCCCTCCACTTT. The chain recombines TRBV7-7 with TRBJ1-6; D is unresolved. Germline loops: CDR1 SSHAT, CDR2 FNYEAQ (reference sequence). This CDR3 contains 19 residues.

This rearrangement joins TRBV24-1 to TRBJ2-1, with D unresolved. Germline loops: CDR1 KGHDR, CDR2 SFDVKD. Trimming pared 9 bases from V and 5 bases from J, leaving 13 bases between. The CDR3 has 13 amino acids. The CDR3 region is CATSWLDNNEQFF. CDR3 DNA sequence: TGTGCCACCTCGTGGCTAGATAACAATGAGCAGTTCTTC.

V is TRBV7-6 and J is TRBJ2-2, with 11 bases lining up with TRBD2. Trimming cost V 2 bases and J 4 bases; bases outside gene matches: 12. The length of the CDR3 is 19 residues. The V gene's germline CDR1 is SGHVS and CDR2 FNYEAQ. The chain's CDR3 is CASSLFGTSGYSITGELFF. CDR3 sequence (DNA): TGTGCCAGCAGCTTATTCGGGACTAGCGGTTATAGTATCACCGGGGAGCTGTTTTTT.

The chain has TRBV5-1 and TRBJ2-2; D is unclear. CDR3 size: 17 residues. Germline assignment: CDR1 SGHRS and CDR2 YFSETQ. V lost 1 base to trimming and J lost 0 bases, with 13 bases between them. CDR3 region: CASSLRVAPTNTGELFF. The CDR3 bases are TGCGCCAGCAGCTTGAGAGTAGCCCCAACGAACACCGGGGAGCTGTTTTTT.

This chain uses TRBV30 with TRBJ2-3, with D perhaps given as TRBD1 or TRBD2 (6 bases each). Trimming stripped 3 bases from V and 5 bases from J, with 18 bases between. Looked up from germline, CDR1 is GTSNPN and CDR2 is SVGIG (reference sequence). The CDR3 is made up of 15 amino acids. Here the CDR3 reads CAWSKPRGAKDTQYF. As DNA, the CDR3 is TGTGCCTGGAGCAAACCGAGGGGGGCAAAAGATACGCAGTATTTT.

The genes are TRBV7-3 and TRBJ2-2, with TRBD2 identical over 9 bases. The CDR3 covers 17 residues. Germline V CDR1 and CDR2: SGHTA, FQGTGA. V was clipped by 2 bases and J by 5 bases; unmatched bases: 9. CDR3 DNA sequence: TGTGCCAGCAGCTTACTCGTAGCGGGAGAACATACCGGGGAGCTGTTTTTT. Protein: CASSLLVAGEHTGELFF.

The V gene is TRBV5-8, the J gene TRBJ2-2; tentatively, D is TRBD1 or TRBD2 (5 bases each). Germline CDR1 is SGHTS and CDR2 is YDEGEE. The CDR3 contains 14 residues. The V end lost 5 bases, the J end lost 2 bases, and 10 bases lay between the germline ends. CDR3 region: CASRPGPNTGELFF. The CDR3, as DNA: TGTGCCAGCAGACCGGGACCCAACACCGGGGAGCTGTTTTTT. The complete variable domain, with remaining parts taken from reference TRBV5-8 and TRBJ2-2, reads EAGVTQSPTHLIKTRGQQATLRCSPISGHTSVYWYQQALGLGLQFLLWYDEGEERNRGNFPPRFSGRQFPNYSSELNVNALELEDSALYLCASRPGPNTGELFFGEGSRLTVL.

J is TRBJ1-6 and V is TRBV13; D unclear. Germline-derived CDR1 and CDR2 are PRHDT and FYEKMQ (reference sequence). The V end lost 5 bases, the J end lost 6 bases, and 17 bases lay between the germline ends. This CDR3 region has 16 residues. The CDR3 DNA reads TGTGCCAGCAGCCCAAACCTGACGGCGTCTAATTCACCCCTCCACTTT. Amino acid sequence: CASSPNLTASNSPLHF.

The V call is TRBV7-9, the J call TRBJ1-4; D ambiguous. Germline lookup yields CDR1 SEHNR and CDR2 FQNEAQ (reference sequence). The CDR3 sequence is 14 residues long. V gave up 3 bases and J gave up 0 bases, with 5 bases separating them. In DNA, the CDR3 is TGTGCCAGCAGCTTGACCACAACTAATGAAAAACTGTTTTTT. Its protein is CASSLTTTNEKLFF.

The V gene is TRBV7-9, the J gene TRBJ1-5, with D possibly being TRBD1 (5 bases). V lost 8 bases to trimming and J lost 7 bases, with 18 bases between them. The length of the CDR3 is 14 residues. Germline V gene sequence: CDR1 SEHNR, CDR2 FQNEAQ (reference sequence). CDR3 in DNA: TGTGCCAGCGTGGGGGGGGGAGCGGACCAGCCCCAGCATTTT. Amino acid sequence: CASVGGGADQPQHF.

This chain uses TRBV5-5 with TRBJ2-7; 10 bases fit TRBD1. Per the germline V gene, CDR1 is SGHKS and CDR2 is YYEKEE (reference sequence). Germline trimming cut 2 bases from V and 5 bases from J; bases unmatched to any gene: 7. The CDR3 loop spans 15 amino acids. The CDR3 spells CASSLYRDRGHEQYF. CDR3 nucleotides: TGTGCCAGCAGCTTATATAGGGACAGGGGCCACGAGCAGTACTTC.

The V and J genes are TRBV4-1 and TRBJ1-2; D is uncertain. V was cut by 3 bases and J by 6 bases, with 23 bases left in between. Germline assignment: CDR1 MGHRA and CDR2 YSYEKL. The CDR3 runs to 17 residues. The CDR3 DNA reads TGCGCCAGCAGCCAGGTCGTAGGACTCCGGGAAAATGATGGCTACACCTTC. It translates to CASSQVVGLRENDGYTF.

CDR3 sequence reads: CASSLWGLDTQYF. CDR3 DNA: TGCGCCAGCAGCTTGTGGGGTCTAGATACGCAGTATTTT. The rearrangement joins TRBV5-1 to TRBJ2-3; D remains ambiguous. V shed 1 base and J shed 5 bases, with 8 bases lying between them. In germline, CDR1 is SGHRS, CDR2 YFSETQ. The CDR3 has 13 residues.

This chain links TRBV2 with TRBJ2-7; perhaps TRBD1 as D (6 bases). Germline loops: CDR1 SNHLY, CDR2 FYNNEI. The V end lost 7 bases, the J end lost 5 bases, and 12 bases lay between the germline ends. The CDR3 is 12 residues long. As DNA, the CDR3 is TGTGCCAGCAACAACAGGGTTAACGAGCAGTACTTC. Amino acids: CASNNRVNEQYF.

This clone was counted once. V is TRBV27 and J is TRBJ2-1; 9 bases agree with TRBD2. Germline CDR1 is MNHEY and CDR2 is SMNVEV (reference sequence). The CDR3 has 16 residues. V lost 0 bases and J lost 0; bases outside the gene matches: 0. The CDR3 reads CASSLSSGSSYNEQFF. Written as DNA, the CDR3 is TGTGCCAGCAGTTTATCTAGCGGGAGCTCCTACAATGAGCAGTTCTTC.

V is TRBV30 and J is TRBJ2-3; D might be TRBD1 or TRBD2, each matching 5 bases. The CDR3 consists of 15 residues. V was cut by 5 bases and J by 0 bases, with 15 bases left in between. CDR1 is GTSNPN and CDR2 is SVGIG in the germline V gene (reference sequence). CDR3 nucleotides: TGTGCCTGGGGAGGTTGGGGGATTAGCACAGATACGCAGTATTTT. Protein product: CAWGGWGISTDTQYF.

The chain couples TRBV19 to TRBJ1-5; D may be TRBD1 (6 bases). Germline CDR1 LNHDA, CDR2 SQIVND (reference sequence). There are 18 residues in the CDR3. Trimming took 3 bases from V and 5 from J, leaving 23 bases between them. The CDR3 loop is CASSIEGVRGLADQPQHF. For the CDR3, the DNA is TGTGCCAGTAGTATTGAAGGGGTACGGGGGCTAGCGGATCAGCCCCAGCATTTT.

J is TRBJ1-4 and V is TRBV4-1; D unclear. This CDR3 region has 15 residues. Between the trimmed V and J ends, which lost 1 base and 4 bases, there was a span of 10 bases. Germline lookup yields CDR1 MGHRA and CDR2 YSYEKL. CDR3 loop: CASSQVIAFNEKLFF. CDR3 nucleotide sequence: TGCGCCAGCAGCCAAGTAATAGCCTTTAATGAAAAACTGTTTTTT.

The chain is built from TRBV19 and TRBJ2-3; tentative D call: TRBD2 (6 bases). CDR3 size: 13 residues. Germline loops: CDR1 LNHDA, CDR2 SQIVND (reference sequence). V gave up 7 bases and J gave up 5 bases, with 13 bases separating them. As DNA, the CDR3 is TGTGCCAGTAATCACCCGGGACTAGATACGCAGTATTTT. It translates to CASNHPGLDTQYF.

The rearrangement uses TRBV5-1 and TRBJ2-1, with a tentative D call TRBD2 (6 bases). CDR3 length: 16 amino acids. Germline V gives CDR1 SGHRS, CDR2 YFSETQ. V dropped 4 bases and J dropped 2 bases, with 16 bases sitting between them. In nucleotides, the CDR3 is TGCGCCAGCAGCCGCCCAGGAGGGACCACCTACAATGAGCAGTTCTTC. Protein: CASSRPGGTTYNEQFF.

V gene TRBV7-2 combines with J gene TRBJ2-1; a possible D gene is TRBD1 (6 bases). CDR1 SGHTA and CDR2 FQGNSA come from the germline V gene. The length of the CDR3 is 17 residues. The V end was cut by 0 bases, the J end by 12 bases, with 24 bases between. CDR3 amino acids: CASSLASRGQSPLRQFF. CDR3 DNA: TGTGCCAGCAGCTTAGCATCTCGAGGACAGTCTCCGCTAAGGCAGTTCTTC. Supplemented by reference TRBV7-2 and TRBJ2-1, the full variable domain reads GAGVSQSPSNKVTEKGKDVELRCDPISGHTALYWYRQSLGQGLEFLIYFQGNSAPDKSGLPSDRFSAERTGGSVSTLTIQRTQQEDSAVYLCASSLASRGQSPLRQFFGPGTRLTVL.